The TCR beta chain under discussion was sequenced for a study of blood T cell repertoires in COVID-19 (dated by TCRdb to the early 2020s). At the level of the whole study: The collaborator samples originated in the United States, Italy and Spain and spanned the acute and convalescent phases of COVID-19. Deeply sampled blood TCRbeta repertoires from subjects exposed to, actively infected with, or recovered from COVID-19 were included in the dataset. Nearly every sample came with metadata listing a de-identified subject ID, COVID-19 status, age in years and sex. The prospective study material was composed of cDNA or gDNA derived from T cells, B-cell-depleted T cells, or PBMCs. The repertoires were released in a freely available public database intended as a resource for research on the immune response to SARS-CoV-2. Samples were obtained from the ongoing ImmuneRACE study (first 160 participants) and from 1,254 subjects provided by 6 global collaborators. Where available, HLA class I and class II types were taken from metadata supplied by the sample provider and were not determined by assay-based typing.

Whole blood was collected in K2EDTA tubes by collaborating institutions according to the institutions' own protocols. Collaborator samples were shipped for TCRbeta analysis as frozen whole blood, isolated PBMCs, or DNA extracted from either sample type. A note on this clone: Its recognized antigen is unknown. Nothing much larger sits one base from this clone, and base qualities are not available.

CDR1 and CDR2 (MNHEY, SVGAGI) derive from the germline V gene. The CDR3, cysteine through phenylalanine, is 14 amino acids long. Solely the CDR3 DNA is kept, with 42 bases framed from the first base. Deletion took 4 bases off V and 0 bases off J, with a span of 7 bases between the germline ends. The immunoSEQ Assay, a bias-controlled multiplex PCR, was used to amplify TCRbeta CDR3 regions from genomic DNA. On the study's bioinformatics: The number of nucleated cells in each sample was estimated from the amplification of reference gene primers within the assay. To quantify the absolute abundance of each unique TCRbeta CDR3 rearrangement, sequence reads were collapsed and filtered. For each sample, productive Simpson clonality was calculated as the square root of Simpson's diversity index across productive rearrangements. The source is immuneACCESS, and TCRdb retained only in-frame sequences with V and J called. Part of the clones is not carried over; for the studies checked, unresolved V genes explain less than half of this, and the remainder is unexplained. Clone size and V and J calls were adopted from that table, with D and trimming inferred from the DNA. In this sample the table shows tens of thousands of clones, approximately 83% of which occur a single time. The ten most abundant clones make up roughly 2.9% of the sample.

Beyond this particular receptor, the publication reports: Clinical and demographic metadata were provided uncurated, with the amount varying by source and participant.

This receptor chain uses TRBV6-5 and TRBJ1-3; D gene: possibly TRBD1, on 5 matching bases. Sequencing used peripheral blood. This TCR came from an elderly man with acute or convalescent COVID-19. The nucleotide sequence is TGTGCCAGCAGTTCAGGGATCTCTGGAAACACCATATATTTT. Translated, this gives CASSSGISGNTIYF.